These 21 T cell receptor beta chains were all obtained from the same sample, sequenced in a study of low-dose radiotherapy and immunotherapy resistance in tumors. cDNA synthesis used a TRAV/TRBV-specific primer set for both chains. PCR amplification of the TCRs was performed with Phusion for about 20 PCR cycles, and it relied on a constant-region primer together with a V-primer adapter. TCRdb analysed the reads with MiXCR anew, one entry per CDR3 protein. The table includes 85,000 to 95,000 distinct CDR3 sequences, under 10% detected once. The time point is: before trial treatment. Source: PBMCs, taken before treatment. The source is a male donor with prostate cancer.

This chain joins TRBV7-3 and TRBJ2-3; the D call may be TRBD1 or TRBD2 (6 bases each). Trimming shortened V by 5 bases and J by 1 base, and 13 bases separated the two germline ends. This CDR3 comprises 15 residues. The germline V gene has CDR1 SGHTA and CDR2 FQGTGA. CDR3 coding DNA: TGTGCCAGCAGCCCTTCCGGGGGCCGCACAGATACGCAGTATTTT. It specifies CASSPSGGRTDTQYF.

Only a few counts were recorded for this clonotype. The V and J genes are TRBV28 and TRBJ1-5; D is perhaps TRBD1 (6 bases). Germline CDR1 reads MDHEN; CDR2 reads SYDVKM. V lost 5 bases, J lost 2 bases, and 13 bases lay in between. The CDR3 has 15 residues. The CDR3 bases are TGTGCCAGCAGTCCCCAGGGGAGCGGCAATCAGCCCCAGCATTTT. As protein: CASSPQGSGNQPQHF.

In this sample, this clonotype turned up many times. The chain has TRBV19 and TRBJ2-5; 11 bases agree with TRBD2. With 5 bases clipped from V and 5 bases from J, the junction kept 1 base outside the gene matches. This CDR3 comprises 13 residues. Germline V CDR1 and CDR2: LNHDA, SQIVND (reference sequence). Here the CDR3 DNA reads TGTGCCAGTAGTTGGACTAGCGGGGAGACCCAGTACTTC. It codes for CASSWTSGETQYF.

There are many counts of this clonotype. Here the CDR3 reads CASSSGAANTGELFF. CDR3 nucleotides: TGTGCCAGCAGTTCTGGGGCCGCGAACACCGGGGAGCTGTTTTTT. The chain is built from TRBV27 and TRBJ2-2; maybe TRBD1 (5 bases). Germline CDR1 reads MNHEY; CDR2 reads SMNVEV (reference sequence). This CDR3 is built from 15 residues. V lost 4 bases to trimming and J lost 0 bases, with 9 bases between them.

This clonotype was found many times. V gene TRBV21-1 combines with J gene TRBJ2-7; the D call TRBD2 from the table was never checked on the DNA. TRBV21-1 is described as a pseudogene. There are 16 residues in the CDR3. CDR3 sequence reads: CASSKHLSGCSYEQYF. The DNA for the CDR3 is TGTGCCAGCAGCAAGCATCTAAGCGGGTGCTCCTACGAGCAGTACTTC.

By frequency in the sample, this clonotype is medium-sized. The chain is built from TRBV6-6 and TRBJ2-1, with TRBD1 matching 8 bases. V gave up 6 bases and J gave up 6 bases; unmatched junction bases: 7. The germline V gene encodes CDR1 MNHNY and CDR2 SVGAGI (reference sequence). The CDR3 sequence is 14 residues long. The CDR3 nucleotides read TGTGCCAGCAGCCTGGGGACAGGAGGCAATGAGCAGTTCTTC. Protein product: CASSLGTGGNEQFF.

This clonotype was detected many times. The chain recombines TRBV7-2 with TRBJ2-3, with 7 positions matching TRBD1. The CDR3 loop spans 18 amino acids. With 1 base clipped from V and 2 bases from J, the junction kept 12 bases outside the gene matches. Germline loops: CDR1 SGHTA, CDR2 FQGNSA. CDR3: CASSLGGPGQTPTDTQYF. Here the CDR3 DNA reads TGTGCCAGCAGCTTAGGGGGGCCGGGACAGACCCCCACAGATACGCAGTATTTT.

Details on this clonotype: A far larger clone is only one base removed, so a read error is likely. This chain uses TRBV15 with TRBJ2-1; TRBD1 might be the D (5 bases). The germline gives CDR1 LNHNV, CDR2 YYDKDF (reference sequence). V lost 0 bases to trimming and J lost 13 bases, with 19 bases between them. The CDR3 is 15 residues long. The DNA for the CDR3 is TGTGCCACCAGCAGAGATGGGGCTAACCAAGAGACCCAGTTCTTC. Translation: CATSRDGANQETQFF. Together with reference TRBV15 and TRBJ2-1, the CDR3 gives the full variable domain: DAMVIQNPRYQVTQFGKPVTLSCSQTLNHNVMYWYQQKSSQAPKLLFHYYDKDFNNEADTPDNFQSRRPNTSFCFLDIRSPGLGDTAMYLCATSRDGANQETQFFGPGTRLTVL.

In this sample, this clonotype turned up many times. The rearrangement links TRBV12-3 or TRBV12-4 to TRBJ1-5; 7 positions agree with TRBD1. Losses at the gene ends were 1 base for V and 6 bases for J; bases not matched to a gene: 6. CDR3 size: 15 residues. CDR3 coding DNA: TGTGCCAGCAGTTTAGTCGGACAGGTCCGTCAGCCCCAGCATTTT. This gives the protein CASSLVGQVRQPQHF.

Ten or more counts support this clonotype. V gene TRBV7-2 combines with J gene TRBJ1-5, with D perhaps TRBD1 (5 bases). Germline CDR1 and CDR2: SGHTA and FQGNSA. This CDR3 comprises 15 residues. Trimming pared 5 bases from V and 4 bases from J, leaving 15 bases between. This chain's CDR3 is CASSAQEGGNQPQHF. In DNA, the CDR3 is TGTGCCAGCAGCGCACAGGAGGGAGGGAATCAGCCCCAGCATTTT.

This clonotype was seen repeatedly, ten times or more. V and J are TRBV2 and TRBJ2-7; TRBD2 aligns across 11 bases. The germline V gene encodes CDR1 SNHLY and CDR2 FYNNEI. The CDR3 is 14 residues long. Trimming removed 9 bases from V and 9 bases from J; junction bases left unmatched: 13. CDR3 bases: TGTGCCAGTGCCGCGGGACTAGCGGTACCGGTGCAGTACTTC. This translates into CASAAGLAVPVQYF.

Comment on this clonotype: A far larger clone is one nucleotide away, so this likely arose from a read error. CDR3 bases: TGCGCCAGCAGCTTACCGGGAGGGGATGAGCAGTACTTC. Residues: CASSLPGGDEQYF. J is TRBJ2-5 and V is TRBV5-1; 8 nucleotides align to TRBD2. V shed 2 bases and J 11 bases; nucleotides not matched to a gene: 8. This CDR3 has 13 amino acids. Germline V gene sequence: CDR1 SGHRS, CDR2 YFSETQ.

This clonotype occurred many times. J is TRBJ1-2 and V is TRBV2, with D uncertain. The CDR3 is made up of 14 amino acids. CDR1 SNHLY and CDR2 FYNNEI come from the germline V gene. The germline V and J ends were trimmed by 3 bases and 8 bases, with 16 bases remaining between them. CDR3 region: CASSEEVFLMGYTF. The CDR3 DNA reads TGTGCCAGCAGTGAGGAGGTATTCCTAATGGGCTACACCTTC.

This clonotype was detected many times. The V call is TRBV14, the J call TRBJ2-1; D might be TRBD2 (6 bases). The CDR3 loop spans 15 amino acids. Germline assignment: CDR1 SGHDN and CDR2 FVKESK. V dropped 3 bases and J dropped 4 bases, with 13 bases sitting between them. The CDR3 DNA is TGTGCCAGCAGCCAGGAGGGTCCGATTTACAATGAGCAGTTCTTC. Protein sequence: CASSQEGPIYNEQFF.

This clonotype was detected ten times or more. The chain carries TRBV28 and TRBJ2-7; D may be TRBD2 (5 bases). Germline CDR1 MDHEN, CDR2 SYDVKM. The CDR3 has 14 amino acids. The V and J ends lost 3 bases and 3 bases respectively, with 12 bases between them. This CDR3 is CASSLGGSLYEQYF. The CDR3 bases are TGTGCCAGCAGTTTGGGCGGGTCCCTCTACGAGCAGTACTTC. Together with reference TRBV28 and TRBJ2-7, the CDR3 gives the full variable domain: DVKVTQSSRYLVKRTGEKVFLECVQDMDHENMFWYRQDPGLGLRLIYFSYDVKMKEKGDIPEGYSVSREKKERFSLILESASTNQTSMYLCASSLGGSLYEQYFGPGTRLTVT.

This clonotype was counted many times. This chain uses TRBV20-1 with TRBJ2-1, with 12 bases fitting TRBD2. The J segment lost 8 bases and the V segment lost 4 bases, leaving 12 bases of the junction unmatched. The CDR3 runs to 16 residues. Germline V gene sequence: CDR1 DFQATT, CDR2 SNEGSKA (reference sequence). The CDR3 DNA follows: TGCAGTGCTACCGGACTAGCGGGATCCACCATGGATGAGCAGTTCTTC. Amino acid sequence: CSATGLAGSTMDEQFF.

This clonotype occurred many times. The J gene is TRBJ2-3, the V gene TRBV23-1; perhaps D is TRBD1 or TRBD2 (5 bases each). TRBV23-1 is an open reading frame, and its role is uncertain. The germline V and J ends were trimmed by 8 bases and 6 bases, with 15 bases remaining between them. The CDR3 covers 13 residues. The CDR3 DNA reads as TGCGCCAGCCGGTTGCCGGGGCCGGATACGCAGTATTTT. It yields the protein CASRLPGPDTQYF.

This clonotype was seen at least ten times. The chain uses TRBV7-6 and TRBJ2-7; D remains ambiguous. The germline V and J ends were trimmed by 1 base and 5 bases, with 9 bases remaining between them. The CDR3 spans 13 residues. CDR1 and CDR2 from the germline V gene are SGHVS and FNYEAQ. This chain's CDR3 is CASSLGGGNEQYF. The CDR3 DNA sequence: TGTGCCAGCAGCTTAGGTGGTGGTAACGAGCAGTACTTC.

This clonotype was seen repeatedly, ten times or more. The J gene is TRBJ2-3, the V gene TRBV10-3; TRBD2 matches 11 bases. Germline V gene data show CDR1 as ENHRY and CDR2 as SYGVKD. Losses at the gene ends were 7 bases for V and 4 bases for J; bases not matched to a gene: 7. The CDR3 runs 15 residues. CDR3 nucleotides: TGTGCCATCACTCAACTAGCGGGAGCCCCAGATACGCAGTATTTT. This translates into CAITQLAGAPDTQYF.

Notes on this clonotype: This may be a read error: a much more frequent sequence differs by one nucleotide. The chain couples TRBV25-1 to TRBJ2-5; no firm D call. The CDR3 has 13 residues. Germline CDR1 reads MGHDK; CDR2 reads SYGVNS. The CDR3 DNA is TGTGCCATCAGTTTTAACAGCAAAGAGACCCAGTACTTC. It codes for CAISFNSKETQYF.

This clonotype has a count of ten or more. The CDR3 DNA sequence: TGTGCCAGCAGCTTCCCGGGGACCTACAATGAGCAGTTCTTC. Protein: CASSFPGTYNEQFF. The chain combines TRBV7-2 with TRBJ2-1, with a weak D call TRBD2 (5 bases). The CDR3 loop spans 14 amino acids. The germline CDR1 and CDR2 sequences are SGHTA and FQGNSA. V was shortened by 3 bases and J by 2 bases, with 8 bases between the two germline ends.